The 3 T cell receptor beta chains reported below all come from one sample, sequenced in a study of cytomegalovirus exposure and HLA in healthy donors. This PCR relied on a set of 60 Vbeta primers and 13 Jbeta primers. This table comes from immunoSEQ multiplex PCR, and its TCRdb copy is limited to in-frame clones, with some not included. Of roughly 66,000 clones detected, 75% to 80% appear once; the ten largest clones hold around 7.8%. The specimen sequenced was PBMCs. The source is a man aged 18 to 29 in good health and CMV-seropositive.

This clone was counted once. V gene TRBV2 combines with J gene TRBJ2-2, with a tentative D call TRBD2 (5 bases). V dropped 7 bases and J dropped 3 bases, with 12 bases sitting between them. The CDR3 is 14 amino acids. Per the germline V gene, CDR1 is SNHLY and CDR2 is FYNNEI. The CDR3 DNA follows: TGTGCCAGCATCATAGCGCAGTACACCGGGGAGCTGTTTTTT. It codes for CASIIAQYTGELFF.

The rearrangement joins TRBV30 to TRBJ2-7, with TRBD2 identical over 8 bases. The V segment lost 8 bases and the J segment 4 bases; nucleotides outside the gene matches: 13. The germline CDR1 and CDR2 sequences are GTSNPN and SVGIG (reference sequence). The length of the CDR3 is 14 residues. The CDR3 bases are TGTGCCGGAAACTTCCGGACTAGCACTTACGAGCAGTACTTC. Translated, it gives CAGNFRTSTYEQYF. The full variable domain, in which reference TRBV30 and TRBJ2-7 provide the parts outside the CDR3, is SQTIHQWPATLVQPVGSPLSLECTVEGTSNPNLYWYRQAAGRGLQLLFYSVGIGQISSEVPQNLSASRPQDRQFILSSKKLLLSDSGFYLCAGNFRTSTYEQYFGPGTRLTVT.

This rearrangement joins TRBV6-5 to TRBJ2-7; 12 nucleotides line up with TRBD1. The CDR3 is 15 amino acids. Germline V CDR1 and CDR2: MNHEY, SVGAGI. The trim removed 0 bases at V and 6 bases at J, leaving 3 bases unmatched. The CDR3 sequence is CASSYSGDRGLEQYF. CDR3 sequence (DNA): TGTGCCAGCAGTTACTCAGGGGACAGGGGGCTCGAGCAGTACTTC.